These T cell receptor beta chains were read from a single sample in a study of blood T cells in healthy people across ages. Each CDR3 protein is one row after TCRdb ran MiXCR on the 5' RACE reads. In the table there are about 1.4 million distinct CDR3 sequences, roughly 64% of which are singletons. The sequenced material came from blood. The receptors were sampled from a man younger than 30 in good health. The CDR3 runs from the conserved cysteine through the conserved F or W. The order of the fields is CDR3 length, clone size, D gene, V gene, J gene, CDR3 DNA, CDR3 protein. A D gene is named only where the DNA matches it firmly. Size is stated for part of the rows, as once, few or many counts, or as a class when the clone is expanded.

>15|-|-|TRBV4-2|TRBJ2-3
TGTGCCAGCAGCCGTAGCGACCCAGGTCCAGATACGCAGTATTTT
CASSRSDPGPDTQYF
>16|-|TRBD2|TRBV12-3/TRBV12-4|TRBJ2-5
TGTGCCAGCAGCCGCGCTAGCGGAACCGTTCAAGAGACCCAGTACTTC
CASSRASGTVQETQYF
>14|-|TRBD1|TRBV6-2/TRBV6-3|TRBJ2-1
TGTGCCAGCAGTTTGGACAGGAGTTACAATGAGCAGTTCTTC
CASSLDRSYNEQFF
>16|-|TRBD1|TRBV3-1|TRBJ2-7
TGTGCCAGCAGCCAAGCTGACAGGGATATAGTCCACGAGCAGTACTTC
CASSQADRDIVHEQYF
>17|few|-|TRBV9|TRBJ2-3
TGTGCCAGCAGCGGTGGGGGGAAAGGACTTTCCACAGATACGCAGTATTTT
CASSGGGKGLSTDTQYF
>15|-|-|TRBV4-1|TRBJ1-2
TGCGCCATCAGCCAAGGAGGTCCAGGACTCTATGGCTACACCTTC
CAISQGGPGLYGYTF
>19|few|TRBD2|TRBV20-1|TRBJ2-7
TGCAGTGCTAGTAGAGAGTTGGGACTAGCGGGAGGGCCCGACGACGAGCAGTACTTC
CSASRELGLAGGPDDEQYF
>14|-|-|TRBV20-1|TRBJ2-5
TGCAGTGCTAGAGATGTCAGACTCCAAGAGACCCAGTACTTC
CSARDVRLQETQYF
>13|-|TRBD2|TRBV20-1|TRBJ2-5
TGCAGTGCTAGGGGCGGGGGGATGGAGACCCAGTACTTC
CSARGGGMETQYF
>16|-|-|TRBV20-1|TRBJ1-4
TGCAGTGCTCCCAGCGAGGAGGGCGCGACTAATGAAAAACTGTTTTTT
CSAPSEEGATNEKLFF
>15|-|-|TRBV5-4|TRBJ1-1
TGTGCCAGCAGCGTTGACAGCGCGGCCGACACTGAAGCTTTCTTT
CASSVDSAADTEAFF
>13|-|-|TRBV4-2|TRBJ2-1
TGTGCCAGCAGCCAAGATCACAAGCAGACCCAGTTCTTC
CASSQDHKQTQFF
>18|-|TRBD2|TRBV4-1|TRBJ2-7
TGCGCCAGCAGCCAAGATCCCAAACTAGCGGGAGTGTTTTACGAGCAGTACTTC
CASSQDPKLAGVFYEQYF
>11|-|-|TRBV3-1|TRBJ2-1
TGTGCCAGCAGCCACTCTGATGAGCAGTTCTTC
CASSHSDEQFF
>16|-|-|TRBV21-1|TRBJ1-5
TGTGCCAGCAGCTCCCCAGGTGGGCAGGATGCTCAGCCCCAGCATTTT
CASSSPGGQDAQPQHF
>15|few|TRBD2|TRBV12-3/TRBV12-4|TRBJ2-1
TGTGCCAGCAGTGACCCCGGGACTAGCAAAAATGAGCAGTTCTTC
CASSDPGTSKNEQFF